This record looks at one TCR beta chain sequence and its context. Its antigen is currently unknown. At one of its ends the junction is not consistent with the germline gene, which may arise from a read error. The data are from a study of naive and memory T cell subsets. An equimolar mix of two oligonucleotides served as the beta constant-region primer for TRBC1 and TRBC2. MiXCR, run by TCRdb on the UMI-ligation and nested PCR reads, gives a single entry per CDR3 protein. Of about 150,000 distinct CDR3 sequences listed, 17% were seen once; the top ten hold more than 0.13%. General study findings and limits: Diversity fell and Gini index rose from naive through CM, EM, EMRA. Expression changes during T cell differentiation may affect RNA-based TCR counts.

Material for sequencing was naive CD4+ T cells from blood. The receptor's source is a human donor in good health.

The CDR3: CTSSSRTSVFYEQYF. Written as DNA, the CDR3 is TGTACCAGCAGCTCGAGGACTAGCGTGTTCTACGAGCAGTACTTC. This chain uses TRBV5-6 with TRBJ2-7; 9 bases agree with TRBD2. Germline values: CDR1 SGHDT, CDR2 YYEEEE. CDR3 length: 15 residues. The variable domain in full, with the rest retrieved from reference TRBV5-6 and TRBJ2-7, is DAGVTQSPTHLIKTRGQQVTLRCSPKSGHDTVSWYQQALGQGPQFIFQYYEEEERQRGNFPDRFSGHQFPNYSSELNVNALLLGDSALYLCTSSSRTSVFYEQYFGPGTRLTVT.